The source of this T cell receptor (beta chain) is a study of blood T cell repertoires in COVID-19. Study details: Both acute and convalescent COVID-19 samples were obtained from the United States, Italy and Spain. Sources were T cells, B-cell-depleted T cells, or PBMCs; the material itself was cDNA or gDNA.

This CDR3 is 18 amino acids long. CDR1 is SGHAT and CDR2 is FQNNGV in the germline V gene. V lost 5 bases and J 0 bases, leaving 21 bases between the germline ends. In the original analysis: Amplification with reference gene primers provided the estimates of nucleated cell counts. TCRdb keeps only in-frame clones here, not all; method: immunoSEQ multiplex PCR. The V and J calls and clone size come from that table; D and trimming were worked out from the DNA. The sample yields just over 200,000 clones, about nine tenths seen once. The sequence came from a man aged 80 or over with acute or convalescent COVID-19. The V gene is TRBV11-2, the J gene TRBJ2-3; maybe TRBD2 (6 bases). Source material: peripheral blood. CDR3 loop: CASSPWGGTERSTDTQYF. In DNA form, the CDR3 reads TGTGCCAGCAGCCCCTGGGGAGGAACAGAGCGTAGCACAGATACGCAGTATTTT.